The T cell receptor beta chain described here comes from a study of monozygotic twins with inflammatory bowel disease. TCRdb reanalyzed the 5' RACE reads and collapses them to one entry per CDR3 protein, without DNA. Its listing shows approximately 210,000 distinct CDR3 sequences. The CDR3 has 15 amino acids. This sequence joins TRBV12-3 or TRBV12-4 and TRBJ2-2. The clonotype was recovered from a human donor with ulcerative colitis or Crohn's disease, or a healthy co-twin of an affected twin (not recorded which). Sequencing input: blood. CDR3 loop: CASRAATVNTGELFF.